This T cell receptor (beta chain) came from a study of blood T cell repertoires in COVID-19 (dated by TCRdb to 2018 to 2020). Study-level background: Samples covering the acute and convalescent phases of COVID-19 were provided by collaborators in the United States, Italy and Spain. The prospective study material was composed of cDNA or gDNA derived from T cells, B-cell-depleted T cells, or PBMCs. Deeply sampled blood TCRbeta repertoires from subjects exposed to, actively infected with, or recovered from COVID-19 were included in the dataset. The repertoires were released in a freely available public database intended as a resource for research on the immune response to SARS-CoV-2. The samples were drawn from two sources: the first 160 participants of the ongoing ImmuneRACE study, and over 950 subjects contributed by 6 global collaborators. The sample metadata nearly always contained a de-identified subject ID, COVID-19 status, age in years and sex. HLA class I and class II types, where available, came from metadata supplied by the sample provider rather than from assay-based typing.

TCRbeta CDR3 regions were amplified from genomic DNA using the immunoSEQ Assay, a bias-controlled multiplex PCR. As for the original processing: Nucleated cell counts per sample were estimated from amplification of reference gene primers within the assay. To quantify the absolute abundance of each unique TCRbeta CDR3 rearrangement, sequence reads were collapsed and filtered. For each sample, productive Simpson clonality was calculated by taking the square root of Simpson's diversity index across productive rearrangements. TCRdb re-hosts the immuneACCESS table, in-frame sequences only. Its copies lack some clones; in the studies checked, an unresolved V gene accounts for under half of them, and the cause for the rest is not known. For V, J and clone size, that table is used; D and trimming come from the DNA. The sample records approximately 250,000 clones, roughly nine tenths of which are singletons. The ten largest clonotypes hold about 1.6% of the sample.

Beyond this particular receptor, the publication reports: The quantity of clinical and demographic metadata differed by source and by participant and was supplied without curation.

A word on this clone: Its target antigen remains unknown. Per-base quality was not reported, and no clone a single base away is much larger than it.

Measured from the cysteine to the phenylalanine, the CDR3 is 14 residues long. The retained sequence is limited to the CDR3, 42 bases, with the frame set at the first base. CDR1 is given as SGHNT and CDR2 as YYREEE, both from the germline V gene (reference sequence). At the junction V is shortened by 1 base and J by 2 bases, with 10 bases in between. A second Seattle source provided samples from volunteer blood donors who had recovered from COVID-19. Collaborating institutions collected whole blood in K2EDTA tubes following their own protocols. Collaborator samples were shipped for TCRbeta analysis as frozen whole blood, isolated PBMCs, or DNA extracted from either sample type.

Recombination connected TRBV5-4 to TRBJ2-7; possibly the D gene is TRBD1, per 5 matching bases. The receptor's source is a woman aged 60 to 75 who had recovered from COVID-19. Sequencing was carried out using peripheral blood. This receptor carries the CDR3 CASSLWQGTYEQYF. DNA sequence: TGTGCCAGCAGCTTGTGGCAGGGAACCTACGAGCAGTACTTC.